The 26 T cell receptor beta chains presented below share a single source sample, sequenced in a study of T cells in Graves' hyperthyroidism and ophthalmopathy. What was amplified from RNA transcripts were TCR beta CDR3 regions. Primed by the HTBI set, a first-round RT-PCR was run on the TCR CDR3. TCRdb recomputed calls from the multiplex PCR reads with MiXCR, one row per CDR3 protein. Among 600,000 to 700,000 distinct CDR3 sequences listed, approximately 14% were seen once. The sample was blood. Receptors originate from a woman aged 40 to 55 with Graves' ophthalmopathy.

This clonotype was found many times. This chain uses TRBV7-9 with TRBJ1-4; perhaps TRBD1 as D (6 bases). The V and J ends lost 5 bases and 8 bases respectively, with 15 bases between them. Germline CDR1 and CDR2: SEHNR and FQNEAQ (reference sequence). The CDR3 is made up of 14 amino acids. The chain's CDR3 is CASSHRDTNEKLFF. DNA for the CDR3: TGTGCCAGCAGCCATCGGGACACAAACGAAAAACTGTTTTTT.

This chain links TRBV10-3 with TRBJ1-1; D unclear. V was shortened by 9 bases and J by 0 bases, with 11 bases between the two germline ends. Germline CDR1 is ENHRY and CDR2 is SYGVKD. CDR3 length: 13 residues. The CDR3 DNA follows: TGTGCCATGAGAAACGGGATGAACACTGAAGCTTTCTTT. Protein product: CAMRNGMNTEAFF.

In this sample, this clonotype turned up many times. V and J are TRBV6-5 and TRBJ2-2; D is ambiguous. Trimming removed 7 bases from V and 3 bases from J, with 9 bases in between. The germline gives CDR1 MNHEY, CDR2 SVGAGI. This CDR3 has 13 amino acids. The CDR3 loop reads CASTYRDTGELFF. The CDR3 DNA follows: TGTGCCAGCACCTACCGAGACACCGGGGAGCTGTTTTTT.

This clonotype occurred a few times. The gene calls are TRBV19 and TRBJ2-5; 8 nucleotides agree with TRBD2. This CDR3 is 17 amino acids long. Germline loops: CDR1 LNHDA, CDR2 SQIVND (reference sequence). J gave up 4 bases and V 8 bases, and 18 bases lay outside the gene matches. The CDR3 sequence: CASSLFVAGGLRETQYF. CDR3 bases: TGTGCCAGTTCCCTCTTCGTGGCGGGAGGACTTCGAGAGACCCAGTACTTC.

This clonotype was recorded at least ten times. The J gene is TRBJ2-7, the V gene TRBV6-1; 7 nucleotides line up with TRBD2. This CDR3 spans 13 amino acids. Germline trimming cut 6 bases from V and 1 base from J; bases unmatched to any gene: 3. Per the germline V gene, CDR1 is MNHNS and CDR2 is SASEGT. The CDR3 sequence: CASRAGESYEQYF. DNA for the CDR3: TGTGCCAGCAGGGCGGGAGAATCCTACGAGCAGTACTTC.

The chain employs TRBV6-1 and TRBJ1-2; a possible D gene is TRBD1 (6 bases). CDR3 length equals 14 residues. CDR1 and CDR2 (germline): MNHNS, SASEGT. V shed 4 bases and J shed 8 bases, with 17 bases lying between them. For the CDR3, the DNA is TGTGCCAGCAGTGTCACCGGGACCCAGGGGGGCTACACCTTC. The encoded protein is CASSVTGTQGGYTF.

The rearrangement links TRBV2 to TRBJ2-3; D is undetermined. The CDR3 covers 11 residues. Germline CDR1 SNHLY, CDR2 FYNNEI. V lost 7 bases to trimming and J lost 4 bases, with 6 bases between them. CDR3 amino acids: CASTRPDTQYF. In DNA, the CDR3 is TGTGCCAGCACCCGCCCAGATACGCAGTATTTT.

This clonotype was observed a few times. The V and J genes are TRBV2 and TRBJ2-7; 8 nucleotides match TRBD1. The CDR3 has 13 amino acids. Germline values: CDR1 SNHLY, CDR2 FYNNEI. Unmatched junction bases numbered 7, after V lost 4 bases and J lost 8 bases. The CDR3 reads CASSAQGVVQQYF. The CDR3 DNA reads as TGTGCCAGCAGTGCACAGGGGGTAGTTCAGCAGTACTTC.

This clonotype has at least ten counts. The gene calls are TRBV4-1 and TRBJ1-2; the D is unclear. Trimming pared 1 base from V and 4 bases from J, leaving 13 bases between. Germline V gene lookup returns CDR1 MGHRA and CDR2 YSYEKL. This CDR3 spans 15 amino acids. CDR3 DNA sequence: TGCGCCAGCAGCCAAGCGGGCACCAGCAGCTATGGCTACACCTTC. Encoded protein: CASSQAGTSSYGYTF.

This clonotype was observed a single time. The chain uses TRBV25-1 and TRBJ2-7; D may match TRBD1 or TRBD2 (5 bases each). Germline CDR1 MGHDK, CDR2 SYGVNS. The germline V and J ends were trimmed by 8 bases and 0 bases, with 17 bases remaining between them. This CDR3 contains 15 residues. The CDR3 here is CASGSKGTYSYEQYF. The CDR3 DNA is TGTGCCAGCGGTTCAAAAGGGACGTACTCCTACGAGCAGTACTTC.

There are many counts of this clonotype. The rearrangement joins TRBV20-1 to TRBJ1-1; D perhaps matches TRBD1 (5 bases). The V and J ends lost 0 bases and 8 bases respectively, with 16 bases between them. CDR3 length equals 14 residues. Germline CDR1 reads DFQATT; CDR2 reads SNEGSKA (reference sequence). The CDR3 sequence: CSARDYDSNEEAFF. CDR3 nucleotides: TGCAGTGCTAGAGATTATGACAGCAACGAGGAAGCTTTCTTT.

The chain recombines TRBV6-2 or TRBV6-3 with TRBJ2-3, with D maybe TRBD2 (6 bases). This CDR3 is 15 amino acids long. From germline, CDR1 is MNHEY and CDR2 SVGEGT. The V gene lost 6 bases and the J gene lost 1 base, with 14 bases spanning the gap. The CDR3 loop is CASSLGGLRTDTQYF. The CDR3 region has the DNA TGTGCCAGCAGCTTGGGAGGACTCCGCACAGATACGCAGTATTTT.

The chain links TRBV7-2 to TRBJ2-5; 7 bases line up with TRBD1. CDR3 length: 15 residues. Germline-derived CDR1 and CDR2 are SGHTA and FQGNSA. Trimming cost V 3 bases and J 3 bases; bases outside gene matches: 7. CDR3 in DNA: TGTGCCAGCAGCTTGAGACAGGGAGATGAAGAGACCCAGTACTTC. Its protein product is CASSLRQGDEETQYF.

In regard to this clonotype: An end of the junction differs from the germline gene, which may be a read error. The chain has TRBV4-2 and TRBJ2-2, with TRBD2 as a possible D gene (5 bases). The CDR3 consists of 15 residues. The germline gives CDR1 LGHNA, CDR2 YNFKEQ. The CDR3 region has the DNA TGTGCCAGCGGCCACGGACCGAGGGACACCGGGGAGCTGTTTTTT. Its protein product is CASGHGPRDTGELFF.

This clonotype was found a few times. The chain links TRBV27 to TRBJ1-5; D is unresolved. The CDR3 is 13 amino acids. Germline V CDR1 and CDR2: MNHEY, SMNVEV (reference sequence). The germline V and J ends were trimmed by 7 bases and 4 bases, with 11 bases remaining between them. The CDR3 loop is CASKRSVNQPQHF. CDR3 nucleotides: TGTGCCAGCAAGCGGTCGGTGAATCAGCCCCAGCATTTT.

The sample holds a few counts of this clonotype. The chain has TRBV7-8 and TRBJ2-1, with D hard to call. V was shortened by 3 bases and J by 7 bases, with 10 bases between the two germline ends. Germline-derived CDR1 and CDR2 are SGHVS and FQNEAQ. The CDR3 sequence is 13 residues long. The chain's CDR3 is CASSFWGGNEQFF. The CDR3 DNA follows: TGTGCCAGCAGCTTCTGGGGTGGTAATGAGCAGTTCTTC.

In this sample, this clonotype turned up many times. This sequence joins TRBV6-5 and TRBJ2-7; TRBD1 aligns across 12 bases. CDR1 MNHEY and CDR2 SVGAGI come from the germline V gene. Trimming removed 4 bases from V and 5 bases from J; junction bases left unmatched: 9. There are 16 residues in the CDR3. The CDR3 DNA reads TGTGCCAGCAGTTCTAACTGGGACAGGGGGCTCCACGAGCAGTACTTC. It yields the protein CASSSNWDRGLHEQYF.

As concerns this clonotype: The germline gene is not matched at one end of the junction; a read error may be the cause. The J gene is TRBJ1-1, the V gene TRBV18; D perhaps matches TRBD1 (6 bases). Looked up from germline, CDR1 is KGHSH and CDR2 is LQKENI. The CDR3 is 15 residues long. As DNA, the CDR3 is TGTGCCAGCTCACCACAGGGGGACTTAAGTAAGGTGGTTCTCTTT. It codes for CASSPQGDLSKVVLF.

CDR3 bases: TGTGCCAGCCGTCAGGGGACGATCGGGAACATTCAGTACTTC. Amino acid sequence: CASRQGTIGNIQYF. This chain connects TRBV2 to TRBJ2-4; TRBD1 might be the D (6 bases). CDR1 and CDR2 (germline): SNHLY, FYNNEI. V was shortened by 8 bases and J by 7 bases, with 18 bases between the two germline ends. The CDR3 has 14 residues.

This clonotype occurred many times. V gene TRBV29-1 combines with J gene TRBJ2-2; 9 bases are a match to TRBD2. In germline, CDR1 is SQVTM, CDR2 ANQGSEA. The CDR3 has 15 residues. The CDR3 bases are TGCGGGGGGGGACTAGCAGCTAAAGTCACCGGGGAGCTGTTTTTT. It yields the protein CGGGLAAKVTGELFF.

This clonotype appeared a few times. The V gene is TRBV7-2, the J gene TRBJ1-6, with 9 bases that match TRBD1. Germline-derived CDR1 and CDR2 are SGHTA and FQGNSA. J was trimmed by 13 bases and V by 6 bases; bases with no gene match: 7. The length of the CDR3 is 13 residues. As DNA, the CDR3 is TGTGCCAGCAGTCCAGGACAGGGGTGGCCCCTCCACTTT. It encodes CASSPGQGWPLHF.

This chain joins TRBV6-1 and TRBJ2-5, with TRBD2 identical over 12 bases. Germline loops: CDR1 MNHNS, CDR2 SASEGT. Losses at the gene ends were 2 bases for V and 1 base for J; bases not matched to a gene: 5. The CDR3 is made up of 17 amino acids. In DNA form, the CDR3 reads TGTGCCAGCAGTGAAACCCTAGCGGGAGGGCTCCAAGAGACCCAGTACTTC. Its protein is CASSETLAGGLQETQYF.

This clonotype has a handful of counts. The V gene is TRBV18, the J gene TRBJ2-7; 13 positions agree with TRBD2. Per the germline V gene, CDR1 is KGHSH and CDR2 is LQKENI. The junction had 7 bases not matched to a gene; V was cut back by 5 bases and J by 3 bases. The CDR3 is 16 residues long. The CDR3 region is CASSAGTSGNYYEQYF. CDR3 coding DNA: TGTGCCAGCTCAGCCGGGACTAGCGGGAATTACTACGAGCAGTACTTC.

This clonotype was seen repeatedly, ten times or more. The chain couples TRBV7-2 to TRBJ2-7; D possibly uses TRBD1 or TRBD2 (5 bases each). Germline loops: CDR1 SGHTA, CDR2 FQGNSA. Between the trimmed V and J ends, which lost 5 bases and 7 bases, there was a span of 15 bases. The CDR3 has 13 amino acids. This CDR3 is CASSPGTLGEQYF. CDR3 in DNA: TGTGCCAGCAGCCCGGGGACCCTCGGAGAGCAGTACTTC.

This clonotype has a count of ten or more. The CDR3 coding sequence is TGTGCCAGCAGCCGTGGGGGGCTAGCGGGAGCCACCGGGGAGCTGTTTTTT. Protein product: CASSRGGLAGATGELFF. V and J are TRBV12-3 or TRBV12-4 and TRBJ2-2; the match to TRBD2 covers 10 bases. Germline trimming cut 6 bases from V and 4 bases from J; bases unmatched to any gene: 11. CDR3 length: 17 amino acids.

This clonotype was detected ten times or more. In nucleotides, the CDR3 is TGTGCCTGGAGTGTAAGCCCAGCTACCAGAGTGAACACTGAAGCTTTCTTT. Encoded protein: CAWSVSPATRVNTEAFF. This rearrangement joins TRBV30 to TRBJ1-1; D ambiguous. Trimming removed 0 bases from V and 0 bases from J, with 17 bases in between. The CDR3 is 17 residues long. Germline-derived CDR1 and CDR2 are GTSNPN and SVGIG (reference sequence).